Listed below are T cell receptor beta chains from one sample, sequenced in a study of T cells in narcolepsy. Method: immunoSEQ multiplex PCR; TCRdb's copy keeps in-frame clones and lacks some. This repertoire shows just over 40,000 clones, approximately 90% found once; its top ten account for 1% to 1.5%. Material: CD45RA- memory CD4+ T cells from PBMCs. Receptor source: a human donor with narcolepsy. Each CDR3 is given without its conserved first and last residue.

17 TRBJ2-3 TRBV7-3 ASSSPGFVAGPSTDTQY
12 TRBJ2-2 TRBV6-5 ASRWDGNTGELF
15 TRBJ1-2 TRBV19 ASSPGGGASTNRGYT
12 TRBJ2-3 TRBV5-4 ASSLGLGTDTQY
15 TRBJ2-3 TRBV19 ASSIGGSGRARDTQY
10 TRBJ2-7 TRBV7-8 ASSLQGYEQY
11 TRBJ2-5 TRBV25-1 ASESGAGETQY
14 TRBJ1-1 TRBV7-2 ASSLAMAGRKTEAF
12 TRBJ1-2 TRBV19 ASSQQTGARGYT
13 TRBJ1-2 TRBV4-1 ASSQEINSNYGYT
18 - TRBV6-1 ASSEPFGAGGPFTSYEQY
15 - TRBV27 ASSPAFWGGTTYEQY
13 TRBJ1-1 TRBV27 ASSLYSGGYTEAF
11 TRBJ1-1 TRBV7-6 ASSATRNTEAF
15 TRBJ2-5 TRBV15 ATSLWEIKKPQETQY